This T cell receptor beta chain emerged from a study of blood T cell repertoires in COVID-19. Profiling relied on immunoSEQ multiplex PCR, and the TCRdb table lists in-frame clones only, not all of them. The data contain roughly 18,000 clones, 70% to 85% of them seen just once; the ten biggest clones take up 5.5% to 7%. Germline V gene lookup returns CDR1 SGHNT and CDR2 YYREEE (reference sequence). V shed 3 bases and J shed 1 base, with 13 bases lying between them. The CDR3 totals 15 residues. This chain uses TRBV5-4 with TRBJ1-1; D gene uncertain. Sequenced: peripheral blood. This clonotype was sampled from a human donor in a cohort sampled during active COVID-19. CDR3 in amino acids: CASSSTPGENTEAFF. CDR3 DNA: TGTGCCAGCAGCTCCACACCCGGGGAGAACACTGAAGCTTTCTTT.